These 11 T cell receptor beta chains were sequenced from one sample in a study of identical twins. TCRdb ran MiXCR on the 5' RACE reads and lists one entry per CDR3 protein. Among just over 500,000 distinct CDR3 sequences listed, less than 25% were seen once. The same data also went into a second study, on T cells expressing NK-cell markers.

The sequenced sample consisted of CD4+ T cells sorted from blood. The receptors stem from a woman under 30 in good health.

This clonotype was observed a handful of times. V usage is TRBV7-2 and J usage is TRBJ2-2; possible D gene TRBD1, 6 bases. The germline V gene has CDR1 SGHTA and CDR2 FQGNSA. V was pared by 6 bases and J by 0 bases, with 11 bases between. This CDR3 spans 15 amino acids. The DNA of the CDR3 is TGTGCCAGCAGGTCTACAGGGACGAACACCGGGGAGCTGTTTTTT. Its protein product is CASRSTGTNTGELFF.

The chain combines TRBV5-1 with TRBJ1-1; tentative D call: TRBD1 (6 bases). CDR1 and CDR2 (germline): SGHRS, YFSETQ. Trimming stripped 0 bases from V and 4 bases from J, with 13 bases between. CDR3 length equals 15 residues. CDR3 sequence (DNA): TGCGCCAGCAGCTTGGGACAGGCCGGCGGCACTGAAGCTTTCTTT. This sequence encodes CASSLGQAGGTEAFF.

V is TRBV20-1 and J is TRBJ1-6; maybe TRBD1 (5 bases). V lost 0 bases to trimming and J lost 6 bases, with 9 bases between them. Looked up from germline, CDR1 is DFQATT and CDR2 is SNEGSKA (reference sequence). The CDR3 runs 14 residues. The DNA of the CDR3 is TGCAGTGCTAGAGATATCCAGGGTAATTCACCCCTCCACTTT. Amino acids: CSARDIQGNSPLHF.

This clonotype was detected a few times. The V gene is TRBV20-1, the J gene TRBJ2-1; 9 nucleotides line up with TRBD1. CDR1 DFQATT and CDR2 SNEGSKA come from the germline V gene (reference sequence). The trim removed 4 bases at V and 4 bases at J, leaving 5 bases unmatched. The CDR3 covers 14 residues. CDR3 amino acids: CSAITGQGYNEQFF. The CDR3 DNA follows: TGCAGTGCTATTACGGGACAGGGATACAATGAGCAGTTCTTC.

The V and J genes are TRBV4-1 and TRBJ2-3, with TRBD2 identical over 8 bases. V lost 2 bases and J lost 3; bases outside the gene matches: 7. In germline, CDR1 is MGHRA, CDR2 YSYEKL. The CDR3 covers 16 residues. CDR3 bases: TGCGCCAGCAGCCAAAATAGCGGGGCATATACAGATACGCAGTATTTT. It specifies CASSQNSGAYTDTQYF.

The chain recombines TRBV30 with TRBJ2-5; D not certain. Looked up from germline, CDR1 is GTSNPN and CDR2 is SVGIG (reference sequence). This CDR3 spans 13 amino acids. With 2 bases removed from V and 5 bases from J, the gap between germline ends came to 12 bases. The CDR3 coding sequence is TGTGCCTGGAGTCTACTGGCTCAGGAGACCCAGTACTTC. This encodes CAWSLLAQETQYF.

The chain employs TRBV6-1 and TRBJ2-7, with D perhaps matching TRBD1 (6 bases). This CDR3 region has 14 residues. The ends were cut back, 6 bases at V and 3 bases at J, with 15 bases in the middle. Per germline, CDR1 MNHNS and CDR2 SASEGT. The CDR3 nucleotides read TGTGCCAGCAGCCGGGCCGCCAGGGGCTACGAGCAGTACTTC. This gives the protein CASSRAARGYEQYF.

This clonotype was counted only a few times. V is TRBV7-9 and J is TRBJ2-3; D remains ambiguous. Germline CDR1 is SEHNR and CDR2 is FQNEAQ (reference sequence). V shed 2 bases and J shed 5 bases, with 8 bases lying between them. This CDR3 has 13 residues. CDR3 sequence: CASSLSNQDTQYF. Here the CDR3 DNA reads TGTGCCAGCAGCTTAAGCAATCAAGATACGCAGTATTTT.

This clonotype was counted between two and nine times. The chain uses TRBV9 and TRBJ2-7, with a weak D call TRBD2 (6 bases). Looked up from germline, CDR1 is SGDLS and CDR2 is YYNGEE. Trimming pared 3 bases from V and 7 bases from J, leaving 20 bases between. CDR3 length: 15 amino acids. CDR3: CASSADLAESGEQYF. DNA for the CDR3: TGTGCCAGCAGCGCCGACTTAGCGGAGTCGGGAGAGCAGTACTTC. Drawing the rest from reference TRBV9 and TRBJ2-7, the complete variable domain is DSGVTQTPKHLITATGQRVTLRCSPRSGDLSVYWYQQSLDQGLQFLIQYYNGEERAKGNILERFSAQQFPDLHSELNLSSLELGDSALYFCASSADLAESGEQYFGPGTRLTVT.

A few counts support this clonotype. J is TRBJ1-2 and V is TRBV7-2; D gene ambiguous. This CDR3 spans 16 amino acids. Germline V lookup: CDR1 SGHTA, CDR2 FQGNSA. V lost 2 bases to trimming and J lost 2 bases, with 15 bases between them. CDR3 in amino acids: CASSLPTQVGNYGYTF. For the CDR3, the DNA is TGTGCCAGCAGCTTACCCACGCAGGTTGGAAACTATGGCTACACCTTC. The whole variable domain, remainder taken from reference TRBV7-2 and TRBJ1-2, is GAGVSQSPSNKVTEKGKDVELRCDPISGHTALYWYRQSLGQGLEFLIYFQGNSAPDKSGLPSDRFSAERTGGSVSTLTIQRTQQEDSAVYLCASSLPTQVGNYGYTFGSGTRLTVV.

In this sample, this clonotype turned up a few times. The chain has TRBV5-1 and TRBJ2-3, with TRBD2 matching over 13 bases. Per the germline V gene, CDR1 is SGHRS and CDR2 is YFSETQ. Trimming at V came to 2 bases and at J to 0 bases, leaving 6 bases not matched to a gene. The CDR3 length is 18 residues. The CDR3 DNA reads as TGCGCCAGCAGCTTTCCCAGGACTAGCGGGGGAAGCACAGATACGCAGTATTTT. It encodes CASSFPRTSGGSTDTQYF.